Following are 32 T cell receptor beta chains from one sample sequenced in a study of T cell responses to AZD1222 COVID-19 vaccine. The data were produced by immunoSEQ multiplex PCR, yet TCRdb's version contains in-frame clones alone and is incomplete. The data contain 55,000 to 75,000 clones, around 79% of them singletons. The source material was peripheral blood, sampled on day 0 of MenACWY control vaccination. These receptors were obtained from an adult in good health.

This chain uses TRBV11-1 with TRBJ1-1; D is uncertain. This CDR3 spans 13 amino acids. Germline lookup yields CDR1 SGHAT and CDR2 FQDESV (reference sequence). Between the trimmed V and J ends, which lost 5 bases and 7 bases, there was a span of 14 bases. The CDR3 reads CASSGGGRGEAFF. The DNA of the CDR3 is TGTGCCAGCAGCGGCGGAGGGCGGGGTGAAGCTTTCTTT.

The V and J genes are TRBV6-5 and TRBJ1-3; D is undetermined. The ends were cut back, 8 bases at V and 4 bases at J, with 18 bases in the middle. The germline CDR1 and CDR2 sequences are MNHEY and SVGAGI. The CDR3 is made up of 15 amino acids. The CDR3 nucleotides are TGTGCCAGCGGCGAGACGGAAACTCTGGGAAACACCATATATTTT. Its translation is CASGETETLGNTIYF.

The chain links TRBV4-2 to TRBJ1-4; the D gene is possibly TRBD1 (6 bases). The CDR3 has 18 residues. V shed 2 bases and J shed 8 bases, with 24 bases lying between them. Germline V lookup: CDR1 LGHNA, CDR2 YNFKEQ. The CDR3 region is CASSQPYGGGGAEEKLFF. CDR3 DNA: TGTGCCAGCAGCCAACCATACGGGGGCGGCGGGGCGGAGGAAAAACTGTTTTTT.

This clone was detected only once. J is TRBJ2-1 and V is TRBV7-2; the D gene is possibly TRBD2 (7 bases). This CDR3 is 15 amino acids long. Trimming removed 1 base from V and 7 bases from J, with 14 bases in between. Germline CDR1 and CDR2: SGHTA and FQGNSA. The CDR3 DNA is TGTGCCAGCAGCTTAGGGGGGGGCGCTCGGAATGAGCAGTTCTTC. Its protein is CASSLGGGARNEQFF.

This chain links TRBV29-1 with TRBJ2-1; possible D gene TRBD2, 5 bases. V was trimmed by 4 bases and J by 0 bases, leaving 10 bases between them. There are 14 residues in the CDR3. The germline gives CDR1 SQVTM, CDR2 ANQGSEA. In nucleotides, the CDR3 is TGCAGCGTTGTAAGGGAGAGCTCCTACAATGAGCAGTTCTTC. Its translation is CSVVRESSYNEQFF.

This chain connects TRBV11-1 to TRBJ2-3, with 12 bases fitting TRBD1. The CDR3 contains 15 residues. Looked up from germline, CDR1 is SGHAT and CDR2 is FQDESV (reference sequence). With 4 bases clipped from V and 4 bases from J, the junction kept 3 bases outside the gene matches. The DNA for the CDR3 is TGTGCCAGCAGCTGGGGGACAGGGGGCGCAGATACGCAGTATTTT. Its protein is CASSWGTGGADTQYF.

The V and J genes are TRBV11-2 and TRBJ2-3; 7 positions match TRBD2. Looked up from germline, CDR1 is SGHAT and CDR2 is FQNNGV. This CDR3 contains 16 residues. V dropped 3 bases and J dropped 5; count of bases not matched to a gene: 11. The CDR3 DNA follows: TGTGCCAGCAGCTTTCGTGGCGGGGGAGGTGGAGATACGCAGTATTTT. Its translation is CASSFRGGGGGDTQYF.

CDR3: CSASISASAEAFF. The DNA of the CDR3 is TGCAGTGCTAGTATCTCGGCTTCCGCTGAAGCTTTCTTT. The gene calls are TRBV20-1 and TRBJ1-1; D remains ambiguous. Germline CDR1 reads DFQATT; CDR2 reads SNEGSKA (reference sequence). The CDR3 runs 13 residues. The V end lost 3 bases, the J end lost 6 bases, and 14 bases lay between the germline ends.

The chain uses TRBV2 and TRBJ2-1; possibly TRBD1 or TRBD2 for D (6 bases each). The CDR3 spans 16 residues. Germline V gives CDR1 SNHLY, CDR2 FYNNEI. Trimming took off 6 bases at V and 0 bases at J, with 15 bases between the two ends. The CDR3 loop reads CASRAGQPSSYNEQFF. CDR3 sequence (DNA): TGTGCCAGCAGGGCGGGACAACCCAGCTCCTACAATGAGCAGTTCTTC.

CDR3 nucleotide sequence: TGTGCCAGCAGTGAACTGCCTCTAGCGGTGAACACCGGGGAGCTGTTTTTT. As protein: CASSELPLAVNTGELFF. The V and J genes are TRBV2 and TRBJ2-2; 7 bases agree with TRBD2. The V gene's germline CDR1 is SNHLY and CDR2 FYNNEI. The CDR3 covers 17 residues. J lost 1 base, V lost 2 bases, and 7 bases had no gene match. The entire variable domain, with the rest obtained from reference TRBV2 and TRBJ2-2, is as follows: EPEVTQTPSHQVTQMGQEVILRCVPISNHLYFYWYRQILGQKVEFLVSFYNNEISEKSEIFDDQFSVERPDGSNFTLKIRSTKLEDSAMYFCASSELPLAVNTGELFFGEGSRLTVL.

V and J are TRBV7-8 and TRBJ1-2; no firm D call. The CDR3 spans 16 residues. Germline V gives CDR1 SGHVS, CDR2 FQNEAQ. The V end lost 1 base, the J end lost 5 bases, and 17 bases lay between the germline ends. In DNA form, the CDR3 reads TGTGCCAGCAGCTTAGGTCCGGGTTCAAACTCATATGGCTACACCTTC. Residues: CASSLGPGSNSYGYTF.

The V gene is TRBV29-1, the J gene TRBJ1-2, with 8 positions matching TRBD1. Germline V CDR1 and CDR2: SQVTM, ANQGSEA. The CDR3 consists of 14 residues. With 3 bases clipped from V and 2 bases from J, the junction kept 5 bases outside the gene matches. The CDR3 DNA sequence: TGCAGCGTTGATTCCGGGACAGGAAACTATGGCTACACCTTC. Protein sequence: CSVDSGTGNYGYTF.

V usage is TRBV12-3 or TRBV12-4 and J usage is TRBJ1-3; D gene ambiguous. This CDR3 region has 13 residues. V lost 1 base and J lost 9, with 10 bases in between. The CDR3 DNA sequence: TGTGCCAGCAGTTTAGGACGTTGGGGCACCATATATTTT. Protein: CASSLGRWGTIYF.

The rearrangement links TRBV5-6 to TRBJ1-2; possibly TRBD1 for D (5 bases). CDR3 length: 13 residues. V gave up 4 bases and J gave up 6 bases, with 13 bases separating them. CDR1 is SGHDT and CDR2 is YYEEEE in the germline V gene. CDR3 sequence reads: CASSTQGVNGYTF. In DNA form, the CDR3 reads TGTGCCAGCAGCACCCAGGGTGTAAATGGCTACACCTTC.

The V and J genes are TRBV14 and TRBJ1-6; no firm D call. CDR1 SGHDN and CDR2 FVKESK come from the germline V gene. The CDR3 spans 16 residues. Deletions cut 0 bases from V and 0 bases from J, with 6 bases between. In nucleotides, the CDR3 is TGTGCCAGCAGCCAAGAGCTGAGCTCCTATAATTCACCCCTCCACTTT. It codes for CASSQELSSYNSPLHF.

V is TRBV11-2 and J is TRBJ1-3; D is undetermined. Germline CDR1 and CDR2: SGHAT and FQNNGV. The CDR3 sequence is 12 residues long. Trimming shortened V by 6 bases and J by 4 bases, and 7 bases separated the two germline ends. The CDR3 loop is CASSTVGNTIYF. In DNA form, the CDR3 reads TGTGCCAGCAGTACAGTCGGAAACACCATATATTTT.

The CDR3 DNA follows: TGTGCCAGCAGCTTTACCGGGACATCCGAAGCTTTCTTT. It is translated as CASSFTGTSEAFF. The V and J genes are TRBV7-3 and TRBJ1-1; a weak D match, TRBD1 (6 bases). The V gene's germline CDR1 is SGHTA and CDR2 FQGTGA. The CDR3 runs 13 residues. V lost 3 bases, J lost 8 bases, and 13 bases lay in between.

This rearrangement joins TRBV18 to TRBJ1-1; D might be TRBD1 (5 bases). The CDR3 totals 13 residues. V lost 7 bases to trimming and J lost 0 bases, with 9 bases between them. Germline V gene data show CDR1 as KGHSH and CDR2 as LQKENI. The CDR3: CASLRQLNTEAFF. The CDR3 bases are TGTGCCAGCTTACGACAGCTGAACACTGAAGCTTTCTTT.

CDR3 nucleotide sequence: TGCGCCAGCAGCGGACAGTCGAACACTGAAGCTTTCTTT. Its translation is CASSGQSNTEAFF. The chain links TRBV5-1 to TRBJ1-1; tentatively, D is TRBD1 (6 bases). V shed 4 bases and J shed 1 base, with 8 bases lying between them. The CDR3 is 13 residues long. CDR1 and CDR2 (germline): SGHRS, YFSETQ. Complete variable domain (other parts from reference TRBV5-1 and TRBJ1-1): KAGVTQTPRYLIKTRGQQVTLSCSPISGHRSVSWYQQTPGQGLQFLFEYFSETQRNKGNFPGRFSGRQFSNSRSEMNVSTLELGDSALYLCASSGQSNTEAFFGQGTRLTVV.

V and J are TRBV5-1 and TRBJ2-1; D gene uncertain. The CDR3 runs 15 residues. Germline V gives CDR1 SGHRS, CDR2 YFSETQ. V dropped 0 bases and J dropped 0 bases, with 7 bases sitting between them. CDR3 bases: TGCGCCAGCAGCTTGGGCACAAGCTCCTACAATGAGCAGTTCTTC. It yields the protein CASSLGTSSYNEQFF. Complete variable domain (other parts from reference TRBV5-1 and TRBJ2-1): KAGVTQTPRYLIKTRGQQVTLSCSPISGHRSVSWYQQTPGQGLQFLFEYFSETQRNKGNFPGRFSGRQFSNSRSEMNVSTLELGDSALYLCASSLGTSSYNEQFFGPGTRLTVL.

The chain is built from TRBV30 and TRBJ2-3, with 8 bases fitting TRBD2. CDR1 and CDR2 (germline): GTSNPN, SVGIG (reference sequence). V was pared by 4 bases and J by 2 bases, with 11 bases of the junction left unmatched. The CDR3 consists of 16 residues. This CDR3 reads CAWTRRSGGITDTQYF. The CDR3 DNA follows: TGTGCCTGGACCCGTCGGAGCGGGGGAATCACAGATACGCAGTATTTT.

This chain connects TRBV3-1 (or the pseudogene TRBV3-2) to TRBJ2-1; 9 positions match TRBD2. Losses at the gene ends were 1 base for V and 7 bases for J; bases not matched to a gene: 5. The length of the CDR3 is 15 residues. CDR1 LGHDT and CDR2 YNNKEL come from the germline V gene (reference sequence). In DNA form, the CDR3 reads TGTGCCAGCAGCCAAGTTAATAGCGGGAGTAATGAGCAGTTCTTC. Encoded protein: CASSQVNSGSNEQFF.

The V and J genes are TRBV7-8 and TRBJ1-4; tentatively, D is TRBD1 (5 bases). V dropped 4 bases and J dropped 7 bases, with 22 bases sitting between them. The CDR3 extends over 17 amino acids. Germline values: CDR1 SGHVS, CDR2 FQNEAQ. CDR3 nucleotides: TGTGCCAGCAGCTCACGCCCCGGTATAGGGCAGGGTGAAAAACTGTTTTTT. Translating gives CASSSRPGIGQGEKLFF.

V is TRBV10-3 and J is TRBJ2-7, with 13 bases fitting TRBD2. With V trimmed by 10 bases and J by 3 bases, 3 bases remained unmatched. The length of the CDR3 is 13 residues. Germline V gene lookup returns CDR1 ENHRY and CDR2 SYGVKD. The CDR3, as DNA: TGTGCCACCGGACTAGCGGGAGTCTACGAGCAGTACTTC. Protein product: CATGLAGVYEQYF.

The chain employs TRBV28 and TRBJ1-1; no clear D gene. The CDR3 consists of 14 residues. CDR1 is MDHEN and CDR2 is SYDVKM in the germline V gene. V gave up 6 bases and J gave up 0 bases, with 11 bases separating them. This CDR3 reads CASSPRRMNTEAFF. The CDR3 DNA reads TGTGCCAGCAGCCCGCGGCGCATGAACACTGAAGCTTTCTTT.

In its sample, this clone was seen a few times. The CDR3 region has the DNA TGCGCCAGCAGCTTGATGGGACAGGGGGCTAATGAGCAGTTCTTC. It codes for CASSLMGQGANEQFF. The chain couples TRBV5-1 to TRBJ2-1; 12 bases align to TRBD1. The ends lost 1 base at V and 7 bases at J; junction bases unmatched: 3. Germline CDR1 and CDR2: SGHRS and YFSETQ. This CDR3 is 15 amino acids long.

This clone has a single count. The CDR3 region is CASSHSGRGPYNEQFF. Here the CDR3 DNA reads TGTGCCAGCAGCCACAGCGGGAGGGGCCCCTACAATGAGCAGTTCTTC. The chain employs TRBV11-2 and TRBJ2-1, with TRBD2 matching over 10 bases. The CDR3 spans 16 residues. The ends lost 5 bases at V and 2 bases at J; junction bases unmatched: 6. Germline V CDR1 and CDR2: SGHAT, FQNNGV.

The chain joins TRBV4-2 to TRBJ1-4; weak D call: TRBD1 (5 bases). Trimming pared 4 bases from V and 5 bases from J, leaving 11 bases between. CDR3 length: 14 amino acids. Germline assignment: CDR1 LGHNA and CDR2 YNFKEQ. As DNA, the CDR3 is TGTGCCAGCAGCCGGGACGTAGGGAATGAAAAACTGTTTTTT. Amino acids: CASSRDVGNEKLFF.

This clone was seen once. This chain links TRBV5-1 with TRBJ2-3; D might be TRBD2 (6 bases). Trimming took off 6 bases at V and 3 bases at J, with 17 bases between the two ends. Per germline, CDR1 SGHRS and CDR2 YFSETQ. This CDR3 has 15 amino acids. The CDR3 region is CASNEGGGLTDTQYF. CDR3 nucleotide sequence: TGCGCCAGCAACGAAGGTGGAGGGTTAACAGATACGCAGTATTTT.

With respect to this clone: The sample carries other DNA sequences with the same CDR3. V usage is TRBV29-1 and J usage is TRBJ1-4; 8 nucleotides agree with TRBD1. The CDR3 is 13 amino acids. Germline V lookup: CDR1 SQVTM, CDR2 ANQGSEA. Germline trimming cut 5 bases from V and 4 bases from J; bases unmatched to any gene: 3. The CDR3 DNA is TGCAGCGTTCGAGGACAGGGTAATGAAAAACTGTTTTTT. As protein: CSVRGQGNEKLFF.

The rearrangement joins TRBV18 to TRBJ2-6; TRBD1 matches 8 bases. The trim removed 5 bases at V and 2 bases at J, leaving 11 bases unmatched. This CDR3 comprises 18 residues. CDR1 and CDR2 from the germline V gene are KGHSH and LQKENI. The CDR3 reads CASSFSTGTGAGANVLTF. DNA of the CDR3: TGTGCCAGCTCATTCTCAACCGGGACAGGTGCTGGGGCCAACGTCCTGACTTTC.

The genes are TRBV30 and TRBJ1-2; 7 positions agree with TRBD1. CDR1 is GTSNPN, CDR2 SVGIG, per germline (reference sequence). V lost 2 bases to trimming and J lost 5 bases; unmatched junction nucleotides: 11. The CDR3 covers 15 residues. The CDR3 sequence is CAWSRTGLDLYGYTF. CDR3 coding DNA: TGTGCCTGGAGTCGGACAGGCTTGGACCTTTATGGCTACACCTTC.